This is a list of T cell receptor beta chains from one sample in a study of T-cell memory formation after mild COVID-19. TCRdb itself ran the 5' RACE reads through MiXCR, one entry per CDR3 protein. Of 150,000 to 200,000 distinct CDR3 sequences in the sample, approximately 16% were seen once. Sequencing was performed on PBMCs or a T cell subset sorted from them (not recorded which). These receptors all stem from an adult woman who had mild COVID-19 (a few samples of this study predate the infection). Cell type and time point are not known. Each CDR3 is given with its conserved first and last residue. A D gene is named only where the DNA matches it firmly. Size tells how often a clone was seen (once, few, many) or the class of an expanded clone, and some rows leave it out.

>TRBD2|TRBJ2-3|TRBV7-9|12|.
TGTGCCAGCAGTTCGACTAGCGATACGCAGTATTTT
CASSSTSDTQYF
>TRBD1|TRBJ2-7|TRBV27|13|.
TGTGCCAGCAGTCGGACAGGGGGTGGCGAGCAGTACTTC
CASSRTGGGEQYF
>TRBD1|TRBJ1-5|TRBV19|14|few
TGTGCCAGTGCCCGACAGGGGGCGGAGCAGCCCCAGCATTTT
CASARQGAEQPQHF
>.|TRBJ2-5|TRBV6-5|15|.
TGTGCCAGCAGTTTCGGACGCAATCGGAAAGAGACCCAGTACTTC
CASSFGRNRKETQYF
>.|TRBJ2-7|TRBV6-7|14|few
TGTGCCAGCAGGCGAAGCGGCCTGGGGGACGAGCAGTACTTC
CASRRSGLGDEQYF
>.|TRBJ1-1|TRBV29-1|13|many
TGCAGCGTTGGGGAGGCCACGGGGACTGAAGCTTTCTTT
CSVGEATGTEAFF
>.|TRBJ2-7|TRBV20-1|11|.
TGCAGTGCTCACACCAACTACGAGCAGTACTTC
CSAHTNYEQYF
>.|TRBJ1-5|TRBV6-5|14|few
TGTGCCAGCAGTTACGGGGACGGGAATCAGCCCCAGCATTTT
CASSYGDGNQPQHF
>.|TRBJ1-5|TRBV5-1|15|few
TGCGCCAGCAGCTTGGGTGCCGGGGGCAATCAGCCCCAGCATTTT
CASSLGAGGNQPQHF
>TRBD2|TRBJ2-3|TRBV5-6|15|.
TGTGCCAGCAGCCAATGGCGGGGGGACACAGATACGCAGTATTTT
CASSQWRGDTDTQYF
>.|TRBJ2-7|TRBV7-9|13|.
TGTGCCAGCAGCTTAAGGGTCGCCTACGAGCAGTACTTC
CASSLRVAYEQYF
>.|TRBJ2-2|TRBV6-1|14|.
TGTGCCAGCAGTGTGGGCACGAACACCGGGGAGCTGTTTTTT
CASSVGTNTGELFF
>TRBD2|TRBJ2-3|TRBV12-3/TRBV12-4|15|.
TGTGCCAGCAGTCTCCGGCGGGGGGGCTCAGATACGCAGTATTTT
CASSLRRGGSDTQYF
>TRBD1|TRBJ1-2|TRBV20-1|14|few
TGCAGTGCTAGAGATTTGAACAGGGGCTATGGCTACACCTTC
CSARDLNRGYGYTF
>.|TRBJ2-2|TRBV9|14|few
TGTGCCAGCAACGTGCACGGGGGCACCGGGGAGCTGTTTTTT
CASNVHGGTGELFF
>.|TRBJ2-7|TRBV21-1|20|few
TGTGCCAGCAGCAGAACCGACAGGCTCCGTCGGCGGCGGCTATTAGGGGAGCAGTACTTC
CASSRTDRLRRRRLLGEQYF
>.|TRBJ2-5|TRBV5-1|14|few
TGCGCCAGCAGCTTGGTACAGGGACAAGAGACCCAGTACTTC
CASSLVQGQETQYF
>TRBD2|TRBJ2-2|TRBV18|16|.
TGTGCCAGCTCACCCCCCGGGACTATTGGCACCGGGGAGCTGTTTTTT
CASSPPGTIGTGELFF
>.|TRBJ2-7|TRBV29-1|14|.
TGCAGCGTTGTCCGGACAGCTGGGTCCTACGAGCAGTACTTC
CSVVRTAGSYEQYF
>.|TRBJ2-4|TRBV7-9|16|.
TGTGCCAGCAGCTTCCAGGTGACTCTAAGGGGGAGCATTCAGTACTTC
CASSFQVTLRGSIQYF
>.|TRBJ2-1|TRBV12-3/TRBV12-4|13|many
TGTGCCAGCAGCAGGGGAGTAGACAATGAGCAGTTCTTC
CASSRGVDNEQFF
>TRBD2|TRBJ2-3|TRBV12-3/TRBV12-4|16|few
TGTGCCAGCCCTCCGGGACTAGCGGGGGAGACAGATACGCAGTATTTT
CASPPGLAGETDTQYF
>.|TRBJ1-3|TRBV7-9|13|few
TGTGCCAGCAGCCTTCAGGGGACCAACACCATATATTTT
CASSLQGTNTIYF
>.|TRBJ2-3|TRBV7-9|13|few
TGTGCCAGCAGCGATCGGCCGTTAGATACGCAGTATTTT
CASSDRPLDTQYF
>.|TRBJ2-1|TRBV5-6|14|once
TGTGCCAGCAGCTTGTCTTGGACAGACAATGAGCAGTTCTTC
CASSLSWTDNEQFF
>.|TRBJ2-7|TRBV27|15|.
TGTGCCAGCACCAGTTTATGGGGGGCCGATTACGAGCAGTACTTC
CASTSLWGADYEQYF
>TRBD2|TRBJ2-3|TRBV20-1|16|.
TGCAGTGCTAGAACGCCTAGCGGGGTACTCACAGATACGCAGTATTTT
CSARTPSGVLTDTQYF